This entry lists 27 T cell receptor beta chains sequenced from one sample in a study of tumor-infiltrating lymphocytes in localized non-small cell lung cancer. The assay was immunoSEQ multiplex PCR, and TCRdb's table has in-frame clones only and misses some. Of approximately 17,000 clones listed, around 73% are singletons. Sequencing was done on a sample of lung tumor tissue. Every receptor here comes from a human donor with non-small cell lung cancer.

In its sample, this clone was seen a few times. The chain joins TRBV11-2 to TRBJ1-6; D is unresolved. Deletions cut 0 bases from V and 13 bases from J, with 10 bases between. This CDR3 has 13 residues. The germline gives CDR1 SGHAT, CDR2 FQNNGV. As DNA, the CDR3 is TGTGCCAGCAGCTTAGAGGATCGCAGTCCCCTCCACTTT. Translation gives CASSLEDRSPLHF.

CDR3 loop: CATSRDNRGLETQYF. The CDR3 bases are TGTGCCACCAGCAGAGATAACAGGGGGCTTGAGACCCAGTACTTC. The chain combines TRBV15 with TRBJ2-5, with 9 bases that match TRBD1. J lost 5 bases, V lost 0 bases, and 4 bases had no gene match. This CDR3 is built from 15 residues. Germline CDR1 and CDR2: LNHNV and YYDKDF (reference sequence).

This clone appeared a few times. The rearrangement uses TRBV29-1 and TRBJ2-7, with 8 bases aligning to TRBD1. There are 11 residues in the CDR3. CDR1 SQVTM and CDR2 ANQGSEA come from the germline V gene. J gave up 3 bases and V 7 bases, and 2 bases lay outside the gene matches. In DNA form, the CDR3 reads TGCAGCGGAGGACAGGGCTACGAGCAGTACTTC. Amino acids: CSGGQGYEQYF.

A few counts support this clone. This CDR3 is CASSQDLVYGNTIYF. The CDR3 DNA sequence: TGTGCCAGCAGCCAAGATCTAGTCTATGGAAACACCATATATTTT. The chain combines TRBV4-2 with TRBJ1-3, with D unclear. Germline values: CDR1 LGHNA, CDR2 YNFKEQ. This CDR3 is 15 amino acids long. V lost 0 bases, J lost 3 bases, and 9 bases lay in between.

V and J are TRBV5-1 and TRBJ2-2, with TRBD2 as a possible D gene (5 bases). The CDR3 is 16 residues long. The germline gives CDR1 SGHRS, CDR2 YFSETQ. Trimming cost V 7 bases and J 5 bases, with 21 bases left between them. The CDR3 coding sequence is TGCGCCAGCGTCCCGGACTTCATTGGAGGAACCGGGGAGCTGTTTTTT. This encodes CASVPDFIGGTGELFF.

This clone was recorded once. The chain employs TRBV5-6 and TRBJ2-1, with a weak D call TRBD1 (6 bases). V was cut by 1 base and J by 12 bases, with 17 bases left in between. The CDR3 loop spans 14 amino acids. Looked up from germline, CDR1 is SGHDT and CDR2 is YYEEEE. The CDR3 spells CASSLKGVSVGQFF. For the CDR3, the DNA is TGTGCCAGCAGCTTGAAGGGGGTATCCGTGGGGCAGTTCTTC.

This chain uses TRBV30 with TRBJ2-5; tentatively, D is TRBD1 (6 bases). The germline V and J ends were trimmed by 1 base and 1 base, with 10 bases remaining between them. There are 14 residues in the CDR3. Germline V gene sequence: CDR1 GTSNPN, CDR2 SVGIG (reference sequence). The CDR3 region is CAWSGTATQETQYF. CDR3 sequence (DNA): TGTGCCTGGAGTGGGACAGCAACCCAAGAGACCCAGTACTTC.

The rearrangement links TRBV10-3 to TRBJ2-2; D might be TRBD2 (7 bases). Deletions cut 6 bases from V and 3 bases from J, with 17 bases between. Germline CDR1 reads ENHRY; CDR2 reads SYGVKD. The CDR3 spans 16 residues. CDR3 residues: CAIRSRGLADTGELFF. Here the CDR3 DNA reads TGTGCCATCAGAAGTCGGGGGCTAGCGGACACCGGGGAGCTGTTTTTT.

The table lists this clone with a few counts. The rearrangement uses TRBV15 and TRBJ1-2; D gene ambiguous. CDR3 length: 13 amino acids. CDR1 is LNHNV and CDR2 is YYDKDF in the germline V gene (reference sequence). V lost 0 bases and J 0 bases, leaving 2 bases between the germline ends. The CDR3 nucleotides are TGTGCCACCAGCAGAGAAGCTAACTATGGCTACACCTTC. This translates into CATSREANYGYTF.

V gene TRBV6-5 combines with J gene TRBJ1-6; D gene unclear. CDR1 and CDR2 (germline): MNHEY, SVGAGI. Trimming shortened V by 7 bases and J by 4 bases, and 8 bases separated the two germline ends. The CDR3 runs 13 residues. CDR3: CASKPPYNSPLHF. CDR3 nucleotides: TGTGCCAGCAAACCTCCTTATAATTCACCCCTCCACTTT.

The chain is built from TRBV6-1 and TRBJ1-5, with 9 nucleotides matching TRBD1. Germline V gene sequence: CDR1 MNHNS, CDR2 SASEGT. The J segment lost 6 bases and the V segment lost 7 bases, leaving 10 bases of the junction unmatched. The CDR3 consists of 15 residues. In nucleotides, the CDR3 is TGTGCCAGCAAGGTAGCAGGACAGGGGAGTCAGCCCCAGCATTTT. This translates into CASKVAGQGSQPQHF.

The CDR3 is CAWSVPRVSGRAGGETQYF. The CDR3 DNA is TGTGCCTGGAGTGTCCCACGGGTTAGCGGGAGGGCCGGTGGGGAGACCCAGTACTTC. V and J are TRBV30 and TRBJ2-5, with 11 bases aligning to TRBD2. This CDR3 is 19 amino acids long. Germline V gene sequence: CDR1 GTSNPN, CDR2 SVGIG (reference sequence). The V segment lost 0 bases and the J segment 5 bases; nucleotides outside the gene matches: 17. The complete variable domain, with remaining parts taken from reference TRBV30 and TRBJ2-5, reads SQTIHQWPATLVQPVGSPLSLECTVEGTSNPNLYWYRQAAGRGLQLLFYSVGIGQISSEVPQNLSASRPQDRQFILSSKKLLLSDSGFYLCAWSVPRVSGRAGGETQYFGPGTRLLVL.

The chain is built from TRBV30 and TRBJ2-7, with 12 bases that match TRBD2. There are 14 residues in the CDR3. V was clipped by 3 bases and J by 1 base; unmatched bases: 1. Germline-derived CDR1 and CDR2 are GTSNPN and SVGIG (reference sequence). The chain's CDR3 is CAWRTSGRSYEQYF. DNA of the CDR3: TGTGCCTGGAGGACTAGCGGGAGATCCTACGAGCAGTACTTC.

The V and J genes are TRBV5-1 and TRBJ2-5; D may be TRBD2 (6 bases). Germline V CDR1 and CDR2: SGHRS, YFSETQ. Trimming removed 4 bases at V and 4 bases at J, with 8 bases between. This CDR3 has 12 residues. CDR3 DNA sequence: TGCGCCAGCAGCCCCGGGGGAGAGACCCAGTACTTC. Amino acids: CASSPGGETQYF.

J is TRBJ2-4 and V is TRBV6-5; D might be TRBD2 (5 bases). In germline, CDR1 is MNHEY, CDR2 SVGAGI. CDR3 length: 16 amino acids. Trimming stripped 0 bases from V and 1 base from J, with 10 bases between. The CDR3 protein is CASSYSGSTAKNIQYF. CDR3 nucleotides: TGTGCCAGCAGTTACTCGGGGAGTACGGCCAAAAACATTCAGTACTTC.

The V and J genes are TRBV7-8 and TRBJ1-1; D is unclear. V was cut by 3 bases and J by 1 base, with 9 bases left in between. CDR1 and CDR2 (germline): SGHVS, FQNEAQ. The CDR3 contains 14 residues. The CDR3 reads CASSFETANTEAFF. The CDR3, as DNA: TGTGCCAGCAGCTTTGAAACAGCGAACACTGAAGCTTTCTTT.

The chain combines TRBV9 with TRBJ1-1; D not certain. Germline-derived CDR1 and CDR2 are SGDLS and YYNGEE. The CDR3 is made up of 12 amino acids. V was trimmed by 1 base and J by 1 base, leaving 2 bases between them. CDR3 sequence reads: CASSVPNTEAFF. The CDR3 nucleotides are TGTGCCAGCAGCGTACCGAACACTGAAGCTTTCTTT.

The V gene is TRBV4-1, the J gene TRBJ2-7, with D perhaps TRBD2 (5 bases). This CDR3 comprises 12 residues. Germline lookup yields CDR1 MGHRA and CDR2 YSYEKL. With 4 bases removed from V and 5 bases from J, the gap between germline ends came to 9 bases. CDR3 coding DNA: TGCGCCAGCAGCCCTGGCGGGCACGAGCAGTACTTC. Translating gives CASSPGGHEQYF.

The chain employs TRBV5-5 and TRBJ2-7; D is uncertain. The germline CDR1 and CDR2 sequences are SGHKS and YYEKEE (reference sequence). The CDR3 contains 13 residues. Between the trimmed V and J ends, which lost 2 bases and 4 bases, there was a span of 10 bases. CDR3 sequence (DNA): TGTGCCAGCAGCTTAGGGATCCTATACGAGCAGTACTTC. It is translated as CASSLGILYEQYF. The complete variable domain, with remaining parts taken from reference TRBV5-5 and TRBJ2-7, reads DAGVTQSPTHLIKTRGQQVTLRCSPISGHKSVSWYQQVLGQGPQFIFQYYEKEERGRGNFPDRFSARQFPNYSSELNVNALLLGDSALYLCASSLGILYEQYFGPGTRLTVT.

In its sample, this clone is medium-sized (0.01 to 0.1%). This chain uses TRBV6-1 with TRBJ1-5; D is ambiguous. The CDR3 runs to 12 residues. V was pared by 8 bases and J by 4 bases, with 9 bases between. From germline, CDR1 is MNHNS and CDR2 SASEGT. The CDR3 DNA follows: TGTGCCAGCGGAAAGGAAAATCAGCCCCAGCATTTT. It encodes CASGKENQPQHF.

This clone occurred a few times. The chain recombines TRBV5-4 with TRBJ2-5; D ambiguous. The germline V gene encodes CDR1 SGHNT and CDR2 YYREEE (reference sequence). This CDR3 is 12 amino acids long. Trimming left V 3 bases short and J 5 bases short, with 8 bases between. Here the CDR3 reads CASSSDAETQYF. Here the CDR3 DNA reads TGTGCCAGCAGCTCGGACGCGGAGACCCAGTACTTC.

The chain carries TRBV27 and TRBJ1-2; no reliable D call. Germline values: CDR1 MNHEY, CDR2 SMNVEV (reference sequence). The CDR3 loop spans 14 amino acids. Trimming cost V 3 bases and J 3 bases, with 11 bases left between them. The CDR3 loop reads CASSFSGFDYGYTF. The CDR3 DNA reads as TGTGCCAGCAGTTTTTCGGGGTTCGACTATGGCTACACCTTC.

This clone occurred a few times. J is TRBJ2-7 and V is TRBV2; D may match TRBD1 or TRBD2 (5 bases each). The CDR3 contains 13 residues. V was pared by 7 bases and J by 0 bases, with 10 bases between. Germline CDR1 reads SNHLY; CDR2 reads FYNNEI. This CDR3 is CASIPGSSYEQYF. The CDR3 DNA reads as TGTGCCAGCATCCCAGGGAGCTCCTACGAGCAGTACTTC.

The V gene is TRBV19, the J gene TRBJ2-5; a weak D match, TRBD1 (5 bases). V shed 3 bases and J shed 4 bases, with 15 bases lying between them. Germline loops: CDR1 LNHDA, CDR2 SQIVND (reference sequence). The CDR3 has 15 residues. The DNA for the CDR3 is TGTGCCAGTAGTATTTCGACAGACGGGCCAGAGACCCAGTACTTC. It specifies CASSISTDGPETQYF.

This clone was detected only a few times. The J gene is TRBJ1-3, the V gene TRBV9, with TRBD1 identical over 10 bases. CDR3 length: 16 residues. The germline V gene encodes CDR1 SGDLS and CDR2 YYNGEE. J gave up 7 bases and V 4 bases, and 11 bases lay outside the gene matches. CDR3 coding DNA: TGTGCCAGCAGCCCGTTAGGTGGGACAGGGGACAACACCATATATTTT. It yields the protein CASSPLGGTGDNTIYF.

V and J are TRBV7-9 and TRBJ2-1, with D possibly matching TRBD2 (6 bases). This CDR3 has 15 residues. Trimming took off 0 bases at V and 7 bases at J, with 13 bases between the two ends. Germline CDR1 and CDR2: SEHNR and FQNEAQ (reference sequence). The CDR3 coding sequence is TGTGCCAGCAGCTTAGCTGAGGCAGGGAGGAATGAGCAGTTCTTC. Translating gives CASSLAEAGRNEQFF.

J is TRBJ1-2 and V is TRBV11-2; no clear D. In germline, CDR1 is SGHAT, CDR2 FQNNGV. The ends were cut back, 2 bases at V and 8 bases at J, with 12 bases in the middle. The CDR3 has 13 residues. CDR3 sequence (DNA): TGTGCCAGCAGCTTATCAGACTTGGGGGGCTACACCTTC. Translated: CASSLSDLGGYTF.